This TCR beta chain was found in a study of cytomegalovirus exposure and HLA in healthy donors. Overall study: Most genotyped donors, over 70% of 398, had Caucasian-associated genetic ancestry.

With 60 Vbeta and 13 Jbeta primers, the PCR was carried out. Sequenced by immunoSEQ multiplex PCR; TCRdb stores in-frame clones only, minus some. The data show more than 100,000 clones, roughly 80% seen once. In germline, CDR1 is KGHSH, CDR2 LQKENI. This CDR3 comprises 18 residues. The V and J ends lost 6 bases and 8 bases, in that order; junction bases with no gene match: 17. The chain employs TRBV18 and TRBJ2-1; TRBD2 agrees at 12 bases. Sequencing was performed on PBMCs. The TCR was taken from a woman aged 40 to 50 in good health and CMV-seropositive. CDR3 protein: CASSRLGTSGQAGDEQFF. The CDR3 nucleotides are TGTGCCAGCTCGCGACTAGGGACTAGCGGGCAGGCAGGAGATGAGCAGTTCTTC.